What follows are 18 T cell receptor beta chains derived from one specimen sequenced in a study of T cells in Graves' hyperthyroidism and ophthalmopathy. Amplification of TCR beta CDR3 regions used RNA as the template. With the HTBI primer set, the TCR CDR3 went through a first round of RT-PCR. TCRdb independently ran MiXCR on the multiplex PCR reads; one entry per CDR3 protein. Altogether 250,000 to 300,000 distinct CDR3 sequences are present, around a fifth being singletons, with the ten largest covering under 40%. Sequencing used blood. The receptors shown here come from a man aged 50 to 60 with Graves' ophthalmopathy.

This clonotype appeared many times. This chain links TRBV3-1 with TRBJ2-7, with 7 bases fitting TRBD1. CDR3 size: 13 residues. Germline V lookup: CDR1 LGHDT, CDR2 YNNKEL (reference sequence). V gave up 3 bases and J gave up 4 bases; unmatched junction bases: 3. This CDR3 reads CASSHFRGYEQYF. The CDR3 DNA reads as TGTGCCAGCAGCCACTTCAGGGGGTACGAGCAGTACTTC.

The chain links TRBV7-3 to TRBJ2-1; 8 bases align to TRBD1. CDR1 and CDR2 from the germline V gene are SGHTA and FQGTGA. Trimming removed 5 bases from V and 7 bases from J; junction bases left unmatched: 13. The CDR3 loop spans 16 amino acids. CDR3 bases: TGTGCCAGCAGCAAAACTCCGGGACAGGCAATTAATGAGCAGTTCTTC. Protein sequence: CASSKTPGQAINEQFF.

The chain is built from TRBV28 and TRBJ2-7; D unclear. CDR3 length: 11 amino acids. With 6 bases removed from V and 5 bases from J, the gap between germline ends came to 8 bases. The germline V gene encodes CDR1 MDHEN and CDR2 SYDVKM. Written as DNA, the CDR3 is TGTGCCAGCAGACACCGCCACGAGCAGTACTTC. It is translated as CASRHRHEQYF.

The chain uses TRBV9 and TRBJ2-4, with D possibly being TRBD1 (5 bases). This CDR3 is 14 amino acids long. Germline CDR1 SGDLS, CDR2 YYNGEE. Trimming shortened V by 0 bases and J by 8 bases, and 12 bases separated the two germline ends. The CDR3 DNA reads TGTGCCAGCAGCGTAGTCGGCAGGGAAGACATTCAGTACTTC. This translates into CASSVVGREDIQYF.

This clonotype was observed many times. The rearrangement uses TRBV7-8 and TRBJ2-7; the match to TRBD1 covers 9 bases. CDR3 length: 14 amino acids. Germline CDR1 reads SGHVS; CDR2 reads FQNEAQ. Trimming at V came to 5 bases and at J to 3 bases, leaving 5 bases not matched to a gene. CDR3 loop: CASSAGTGIYEQYF. As DNA, the CDR3 is TGTGCCAGCAGCGCCGGGACAGGGATCTACGAGCAGTACTTC.

This clonotype has at least ten counts. The V and J genes are TRBV7-8 and TRBJ2-7; D call uncertain. Germline V gene lookup returns CDR1 SGHVS and CDR2 FQNEAQ. This CDR3 contains 10 residues. V lost 1 base to trimming and J lost 5 bases, with 0 bases between them. Written as DNA, the CDR3 is TGTGCCAGCAGCTTAGACGAGCAGTACTTC. Amino acids: CASSLDEQYF.

This clonotype is termed medium-sized. This chain connects TRBV3-1 to TRBJ2-1, with unresolved D. Per germline, CDR1 LGHDT and CDR2 YNNKEL (reference sequence). V was clipped by 4 bases and J by 10 bases, with 14 bases between them. This CDR3 region has 13 residues. The CDR3 DNA is TGTGCCAGCAGCCCTCTGGAATTGGGAGAGCAGTTCTTC. It translates to CASSPLELGEQFF.

Only a few counts were recorded for this clonotype. V gene TRBV18 combines with J gene TRBJ1-5, with 8 bases that match TRBD1. This CDR3 has 15 amino acids. Germline V CDR1 and CDR2: KGHSH, LQKENI. Trimming removed 5 bases from V and 6 bases from J; junction bases left unmatched: 9. The CDR3 sequence is CASSSDRGGRQPQHF. CDR3 bases: TGTGCCAGCTCATCCGACAGGGGCGGGCGTCAGCCCCAGCATTTT. The entire variable domain, with the rest obtained from reference TRBV18 and TRBJ1-5, is as follows: NAGVMQNPRHLVRRRGQEARLRCSPMKGHSHVYWYRQLPEEGLKFMVYLQKENIIDESGMPKERFSAEFPKEGPSILRIQQVVRGDSAAYFCASSSDRGGRQPQHFGDGTRLSIL.

This clonotype was observed a few times. The DNA for the CDR3 is TGTGCCAGCAGTCTTAGAGCGACTAGCGATCACCAAGAGACCCAGTACTTC. This encodes CASSLRATSDHQETQYF. The V and J genes are TRBV27 and TRBJ2-5, with 8 bases identical to TRBD2. Looked up from germline, CDR1 is MNHEY and CDR2 is SMNVEV (reference sequence). This CDR3 contains 17 residues. J lost 0 bases, V lost 5 bases, and 11 bases had no gene match.

V usage is TRBV6-1 and J usage is TRBJ1-5; D unclear. The CDR3 extends over 15 amino acids. Germline V gene lookup returns CDR1 MNHNS and CDR2 SASEGT. V dropped 0 bases and J dropped 0 bases, with 6 bases sitting between them. This chain's CDR3 is CASSEAGHSNQPQHF. For the CDR3, the DNA is TGTGCCAGCAGTGAAGCCGGCCATAGCAATCAGCCCCAGCATTTT.

This clonotype showed up just a few times. The gene calls are TRBV14 and TRBJ2-7, with 12 bases lining up with TRBD1. This CDR3 has 14 residues. V lost 3 bases to trimming and J lost 6 bases; unmatched junction nucleotides: 3. In germline, CDR1 is SGHDN, CDR2 FVKESK. The CDR3 loop is CASSHWDRGREQYF. The CDR3 DNA is TGTGCCAGCAGCCATTGGGACAGGGGGCGCGAGCAGTACTTC.

The table lists this clonotype with a few counts. This rearrangement joins TRBV20-1 to TRBJ2-1, with TRBD2 matching over 7 bases. Trimming cost V 0 bases and J 8 bases; bases outside gene matches: 7. CDR1 and CDR2 from the germline V gene are DFQATT and SNEGSKA (reference sequence). The CDR3 runs 14 residues. The CDR3 region has the DNA TGCAGTGCTAGAGATGGGAGGGGAGCGTATGAGCAGTTCTTC. Protein sequence: CSARDGRGAYEQFF.

This clonotype was recorded many times. The chain links TRBV6-1 to TRBJ1-5, with unresolved D. The CDR3 has 14 amino acids. Germline V gene sequence: CDR1 MNHNS, CDR2 SASEGT. Trimming took off 5 bases at V and 4 bases at J, with 12 bases between the two ends. CDR3 bases: TGTGCCAGCAGTCAGCGACGGGCGAATCAGCCCCAGCATTTT. Translation: CASSQRRANQPQHF.

This clonotype was picked up a small number of times. This rearrangement joins TRBV6-1 to TRBJ2-3; 9 nucleotides match TRBD2. Germline V gives CDR1 MNHNS, CDR2 SASEGT. The CDR3 is made up of 16 amino acids. The V segment lost 3 bases and the J segment 4 bases; nucleotides outside the gene matches: 8. The CDR3 DNA is TGTGCCAGCAGTGACGTGAAGCGGGAGGCGGCAGATACGCAGTATTTT. It specifies CASSDVKREAADTQYF.

The V gene is TRBV18, the J gene TRBJ2-4; the D gene could be TRBD1 or TRBD2 (5 bases each). This CDR3 region has 18 residues. V lost 4 bases and J lost 12, with 31 bases in between. CDR1 and CDR2 from the germline V gene are KGHSH and LQKENI. DNA of the CDR3: TGTGCCAGCTCACTCGAGACCTCCGCCCGGGGCCCATTTAGCACTCAGTACTTC. It specifies CASSLETSARGPFSTQYF.

The V call is TRBV6-1, the J call TRBJ1-1; D unresolved. The CDR3 runs 13 residues. V lost 5 bases and J 0 bases, leaving 7 bases between the germline ends. Germline CDR1 reads MNHNS; CDR2 reads SASEGT. The CDR3 nucleotides are TGTGCCAGCAGTCCGGGAATGAACACTGAAGCTTTCTTT. It translates to CASSPGMNTEAFF.

This clonotype was observed a handful of times. The chain carries TRBV3-1 and TRBJ2-7, with TRBD2 identical over 11 bases. The germline V gene encodes CDR1 LGHDT and CDR2 YNNKEL (reference sequence). The CDR3 totals 14 residues. The V and J ends lost 1 base and 6 bases, in that order; junction bases with no gene match: 2. Here the CDR3 reads CASSQGLAGGEQYF. For the CDR3, the DNA is TGTGCCAGCAGCCAAGGCCTAGCGGGAGGCGAGCAGTACTTC.

This clonotype showed up just a few times. The chain couples TRBV30 to TRBJ2-7; perhaps TRBD1 as D (6 bases). The germline V and J ends were trimmed by 1 base and 0 bases, with 19 bases remaining between them. CDR3 length: 17 residues. Germline CDR1 and CDR2: GTSNPN and SVGIG (reference sequence). The CDR3 spells CAWSAHGRGMDSYEQYF. CDR3 DNA: TGTGCCTGGAGTGCACACGGCAGGGGAATGGACTCCTACGAGCAGTACTTC.